The rows below give T cell receptor beta chains drawn from one sample of a study of regulatory T cells in long-lasting Graves disease. MiXCR, run by TCRdb on the multiplex PCR reads, gives a single entry per CDR3 protein. The sample lists 400,000 to 500,000 distinct CDR3 sequences, roughly 21% occurring once. Source: peripheral blood mononuclear cells (PBMCs), taken when the disease was refractory, from a patient treated with antithyroid drugs. These receptors came from a female donor with Graves disease. CDR3s include the opening cysteine and the closing phenylalanine or tryptophan. The order of the fields is D gene, V gene, clone size, J gene, CDR3 protein, CDR3 DNA. D genes are given only for firm matches. Clone size is given for some rows only: seen once, a few or many times, or a class if the clone is expanded.

>-|TRBV19|many|TRBJ1-1
CASTPPGHTEAFF
TGTGCCAGTACCCCCCCTGGGCACACTGAAGCTTTCTTT
>-|TRBV11-2|many|TRBJ2-2
CASSLDPAGLNTGELFF
TGTGCCAGCAGCTTAGATCCCGCAGGACTTAACACCGGGGAGCTGTTTTTT
>TRBD1|TRBV28|many|TRBJ1-5
CASSPPGQGFRNQPQHF
TGTGCCAGCAGCCCCCCGGGACAGGGTTTTCGCAATCAGCCCCAGCATTTT
>-|TRBV27|many|TRBJ1-4
CASSPHLGSGEKLFF
TGTGCCAGCAGTCCCCACCTCGGTAGCGGTGAAAAACTGTTTTTT
>-|TRBV29-1|-|TRBJ2-2
CSVGVLANTGELFF
TGCAGCGTTGGAGTCCTAGCGAACACCGGGGAGCTGTTTTTT
>TRBD1|TRBV7-8|many|TRBJ1-5
CASSFTGVGQPQHF
TGTGCCAGCAGCTTTACAGGGGTTGGTCAGCCCCAGCATTTT
>-|TRBV5-5|-|TRBJ2-7
CASSPRAVASYEQYF
TGTGCCAGCAGCCCGAGGGCTGTGGCCTCCTACGAGCAGTACTTC
>-|TRBV7-3|few|TRBJ2-2
CASSLGDSYTGELFF
TGTGCCAGCAGCTTAGGGGACTCCTACACCGGGGAGCTGTTTTTT
>TRBD1|TRBV10-3|-|TRBJ2-2
CAISGRDSSTGELFF
TGTGCCATCAGTGGTCGGGACAGTAGTACCGGGGAGCTGTTTTTT
>-|TRBV7-6|-|TRBJ1-6
CASSPTPSGNNSPLHF
TGTGCCAGCAGCCCCACCCCGTCTGGGAACAATTCACCCCTCCACTTT
>TRBD2|TRBV20-1|-|TRBJ2-7
CSAPTSGLSYEQYF
TGCAGTGCTCCGACTAGCGGGTTATCCTACGAGCAGTACTTC
>TRBD1|TRBV28|many|TRBJ2-7
CASKGTGASYEQYF
TGTGCCAGTAAGGGGACAGGGGCGTCCTACGAGCAGTACTTC
>-|TRBV5-6|-|TRBJ2-2
CASSPWALGTGELFF
TGTGCCAGCAGTCCCTGGGCCCTCGGCACCGGGGAGCTGTTTTTT
>-|TRBV19|-|TRBJ1-1
CASSIGEINTEAFF
TGTGCCAGTAGTATAGGAGAAATTAACACTGAAGCTTTCTTT
>-|TRBV2|many|TRBJ1-5
CASSERGEPEEVPGGPKWAQHF
TGTGCCAGCAGCGAGCGGGGGGAGCCTGAGGAGGTCCCTGGGGGTCCCAAATGGGCCCAGCATTTT
>-|TRBV27|few|TRBJ2-7
CASSARRSTASYEQYF
TGTGCCAGCAGCGCCAGACGAAGTACTGCCTCCTACGAGCAGTACTTC
>TRBD2|TRBV5-4|-|TRBJ2-2
CASSEGSSGTDGELFF
TGTGCCAGCAGCGAGGGGTCTAGCGGGACGGACGGGGAGCTGTTTTTT
>-|TRBV13|few|TRBJ1-1
CASSSNSQMNTEAFF
TGTGCCAGCAGCTCAAACTCACAGATGAACACTGAAGCTTTCTTT
>-|TRBV15|many|TRBJ1-4
CATSWADTTNEKLFF
TGTGCCACCAGCTGGGCAGACACAACTAATGAAAAACTGTTTTTT
>-|TRBV28|-|TRBJ2-3
CASSLASVSTDTQYF
TGTGCCAGCAGTCTCGCTAGCGTTAGCACAGATACGCAGTATTTT
>-|TRBV20-1|few|TRBJ2-7
CSARDSPYEQYF
TGCAGTGCTAGAGACAGTCCTTACGAGCAGTACTTC
>TRBD2|TRBV2|many|TRBJ2-5
CASRRLAGVQETQYF
TGTGCCAGCAGGAGATTGGCGGGGGTTCAAGAGACCCAGTACTTC